This T cell receptor beta chain derives from a study of blood T cell repertoires in COVID-19. About the research overall: Sources were T cells, B-cell-depleted T cells, or PBMCs; the material itself was cDNA or gDNA.

The age range of participants was 18 to 89 years, with residence in under 25 US areas. Sequenced by immunoSEQ multiplex PCR; TCRdb stores in-frame clones only, minus some. Among 200,000 to 250,000 clones listed, around 86% were seen once. CDR1 is LNHNV, CDR2 YYDKDF, per germline (reference sequence). This CDR3 spans 13 amino acids. V lost 3 bases and J lost 5, with 11 bases in between. This chain connects TRBV15 to TRBJ2-7, with a weak D call TRBD2 (5 bases). The sequenced material came from PBMCs or T cells enriched from blood (not recorded which). This TCR was recovered from a woman aged 40-49 years with acute COVID-19. CDR3 sequence (DNA): TGTGCCACCAGCAGTGCGGGTTCCGACGAGCAGTACTTC. It specifies CATSSAGSDEQYF.